There are a few counts of the clone carrying this TCR beta chain. In germline, CDR1 is LNHDA, CDR2 SQIVND (reference sequence). V was cut by 9 bases and J by 2 bases, with 10 bases left in between. The CDR3 totals 12 residues. Enrolment of Seattle patients took place during active infection, and they were followed longitudinally. The protocol was immunoSEQ multiplex PCR, while the TCRdb copy is restricted to in-frame clones and leaves out a portion. Of 100,000 to 150,000 clones listed, around 85% are singletons. The record originates from a study of blood T cell repertoires in COVID-19. The chain is built from TRBV19 and TRBJ1-1; a weak D match, TRBD1 (6 bases). Material for sequencing was peripheral blood. The clonotype was recovered from a man between 25 and 39 years old with COVID-19, enrolled during active disease. CDR3 nucleotide sequence: TGTGCCAGGCCCGGGACAAACACTGAAGCTTTCTTT. Protein sequence: CARPGTNTEAFF. Variable domain in full (rest from reference TRBV19 and TRBJ1-1): DGGITQSPKYLFRKEGQNVTLSCEQNLNHDAMYWYRQDPGQGLRLIYYSQIVNDFQKGDIAEGYSVSREKKESFPLTVTSAQKNPTAFYLCARPGTNTEAFFGQGTRLTVV.